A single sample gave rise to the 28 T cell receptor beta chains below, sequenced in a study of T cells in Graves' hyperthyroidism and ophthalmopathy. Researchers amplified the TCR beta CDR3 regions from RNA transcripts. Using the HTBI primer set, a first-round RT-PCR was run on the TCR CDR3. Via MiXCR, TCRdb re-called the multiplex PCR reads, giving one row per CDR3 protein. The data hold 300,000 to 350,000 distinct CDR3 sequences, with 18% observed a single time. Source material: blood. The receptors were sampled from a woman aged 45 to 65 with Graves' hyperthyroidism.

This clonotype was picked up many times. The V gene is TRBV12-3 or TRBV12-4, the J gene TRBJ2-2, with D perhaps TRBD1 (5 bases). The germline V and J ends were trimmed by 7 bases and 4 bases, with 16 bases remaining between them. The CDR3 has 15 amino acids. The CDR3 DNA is TGTGCCAGCAACCTAAAGGGGCCGCGCACCGGGGAGCTGTTTTTT. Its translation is CASNLKGPRTGELFF.

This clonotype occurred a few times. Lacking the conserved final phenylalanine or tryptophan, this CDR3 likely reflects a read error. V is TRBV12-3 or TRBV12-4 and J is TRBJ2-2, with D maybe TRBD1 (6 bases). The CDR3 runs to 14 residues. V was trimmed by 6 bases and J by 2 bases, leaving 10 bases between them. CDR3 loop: CASSATGNTGELFS. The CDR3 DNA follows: TGTGCCAGCAGCGCGACAGGAAACACCGGGGAGCTGTTTTCT.

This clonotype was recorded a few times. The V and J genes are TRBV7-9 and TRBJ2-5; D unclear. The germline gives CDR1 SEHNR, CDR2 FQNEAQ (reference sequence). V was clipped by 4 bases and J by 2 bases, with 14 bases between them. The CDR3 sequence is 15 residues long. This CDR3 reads CASSSRAMGQETQYF. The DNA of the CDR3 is TGTGCCAGCAGCTCCCGGGCAATGGGGCAAGAGACCCAGTACTTC.

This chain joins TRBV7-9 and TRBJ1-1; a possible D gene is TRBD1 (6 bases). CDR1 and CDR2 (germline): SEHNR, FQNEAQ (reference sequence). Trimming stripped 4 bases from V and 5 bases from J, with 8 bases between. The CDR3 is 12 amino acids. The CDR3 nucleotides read TGTGCCAGCAGCTGGAGGGGGACTGAAGCTTTCTTT. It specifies CASSWRGTEAFF.

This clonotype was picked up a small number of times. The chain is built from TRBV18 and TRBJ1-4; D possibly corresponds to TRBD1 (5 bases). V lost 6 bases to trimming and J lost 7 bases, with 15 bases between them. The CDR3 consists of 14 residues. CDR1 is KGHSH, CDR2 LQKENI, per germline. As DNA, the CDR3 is TGTGCCAGCTCCCTCAGGGATGCTACTGAAAAACTGTTTTTT. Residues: CASSLRDATEKLFF.

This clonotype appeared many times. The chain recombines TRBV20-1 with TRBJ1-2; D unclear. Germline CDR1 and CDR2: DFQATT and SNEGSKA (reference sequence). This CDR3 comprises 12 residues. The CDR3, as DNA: TGCAGCCCGGGATCCTCGTCCGATGGCTACACCTTC. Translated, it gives CSPGSSSDGYTF.

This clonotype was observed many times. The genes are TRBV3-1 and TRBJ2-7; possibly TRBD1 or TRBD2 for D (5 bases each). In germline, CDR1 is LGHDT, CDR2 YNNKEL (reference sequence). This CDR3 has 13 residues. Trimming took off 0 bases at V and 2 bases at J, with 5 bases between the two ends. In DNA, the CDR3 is TGTGCCAGCAGCCAAGAGGGGGCCTACGAGCAGTACGTC. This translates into CASSQEGAYEQYV.

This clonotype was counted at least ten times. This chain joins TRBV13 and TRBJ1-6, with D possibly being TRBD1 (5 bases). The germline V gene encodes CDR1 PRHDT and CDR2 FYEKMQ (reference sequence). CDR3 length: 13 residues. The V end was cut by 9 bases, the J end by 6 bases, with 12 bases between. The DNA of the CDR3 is TGTGCCAGTCAAGACGGGGGTAATTCACCCCTCCACTTT. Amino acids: CASQDGGNSPLHF.

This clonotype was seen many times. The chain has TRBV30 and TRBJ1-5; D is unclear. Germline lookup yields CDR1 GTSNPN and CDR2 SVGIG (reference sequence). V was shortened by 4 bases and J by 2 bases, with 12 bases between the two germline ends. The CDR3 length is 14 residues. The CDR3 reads CAWTRGEGNQPQHF. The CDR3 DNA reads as TGTGCCTGGACCCGGGGAGAGGGCAATCAGCCCCAGCATTTT. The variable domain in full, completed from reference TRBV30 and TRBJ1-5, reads SQTIHQWPATLVQPVGSPLSLECTVEGTSNPNLYWYRQAAGRGLQLLFYSVGIGQISSEVPQNLSASRPQDRQFILSSKKLLLSDSGFYLCAWTRGEGNQPQHFGDGTRLSIL.

The DNA for the CDR3 is TGTGCCAGCAGTGACAGGACAGTTCGGGATGAAAAACTGTTTTTT. Encoded protein: CASSDRTVRDEKLFF. The chain has TRBV6-1 and TRBJ1-4, with D tentatively TRBD1 (6 bases). The V end lost 3 bases, the J end lost 6 bases, and 14 bases lay between the germline ends. This CDR3 region has 15 residues. Germline V lookup: CDR1 MNHNS, CDR2 SASEGT.

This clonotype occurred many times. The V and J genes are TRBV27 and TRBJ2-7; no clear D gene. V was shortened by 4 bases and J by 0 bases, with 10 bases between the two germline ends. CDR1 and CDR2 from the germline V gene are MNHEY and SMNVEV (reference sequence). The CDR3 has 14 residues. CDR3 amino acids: CASSSKSSSYEQYV. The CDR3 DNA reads TGTGCCAGCAGTTCAAAATCAAGCTCCTACGAGCAGTACGTC.

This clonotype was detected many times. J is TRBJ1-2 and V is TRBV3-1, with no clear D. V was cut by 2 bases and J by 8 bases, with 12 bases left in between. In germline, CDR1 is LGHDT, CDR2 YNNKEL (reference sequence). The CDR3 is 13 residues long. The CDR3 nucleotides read TGTGCCAGCAGCCAACCCCAAATGGGCGGCTACACCTTC. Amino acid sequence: CASSQPQMGGYTF.

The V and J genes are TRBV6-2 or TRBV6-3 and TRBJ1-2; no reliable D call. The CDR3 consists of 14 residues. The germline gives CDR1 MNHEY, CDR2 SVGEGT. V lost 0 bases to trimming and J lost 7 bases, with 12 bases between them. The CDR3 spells CASSYSRESRGYTF. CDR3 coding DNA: TGTGCCAGCAGTTACTCAAGGGAGTCACGTGGCTACACCTTC.

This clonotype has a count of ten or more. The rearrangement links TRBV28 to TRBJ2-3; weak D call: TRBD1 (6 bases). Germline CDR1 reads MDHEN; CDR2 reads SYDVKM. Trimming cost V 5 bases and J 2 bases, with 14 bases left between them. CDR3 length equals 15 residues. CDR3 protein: CASSPPTGLTDTQYF. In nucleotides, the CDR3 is TGTGCCAGCAGTCCACCGACAGGCCTCACAGATACGCAGTATTTT.

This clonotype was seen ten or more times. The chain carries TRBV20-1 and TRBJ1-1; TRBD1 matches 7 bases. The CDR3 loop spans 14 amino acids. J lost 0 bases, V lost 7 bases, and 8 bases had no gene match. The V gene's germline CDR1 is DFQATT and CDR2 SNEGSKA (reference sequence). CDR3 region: CSGRDSSLNTEAFF. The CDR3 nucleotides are TGCAGTGGCAGGGACAGCTCTTTGAACACTGAAGCTTTCTTT.

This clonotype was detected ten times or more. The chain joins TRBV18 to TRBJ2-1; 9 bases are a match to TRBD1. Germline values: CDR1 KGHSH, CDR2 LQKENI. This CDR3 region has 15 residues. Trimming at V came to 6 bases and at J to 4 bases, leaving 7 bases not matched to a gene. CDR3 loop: CASSRDRAPYNEQFF. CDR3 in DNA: TGTGCCAGCTCCCGGGACAGGGCCCCTTACAATGAGCAGTTCTTC.

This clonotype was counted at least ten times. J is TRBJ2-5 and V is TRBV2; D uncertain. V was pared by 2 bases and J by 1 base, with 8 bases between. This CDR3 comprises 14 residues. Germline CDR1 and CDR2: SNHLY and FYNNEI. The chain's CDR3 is CASSERQIQETQYF. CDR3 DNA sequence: TGTGCCAGCAGTGAAAGGCAGATCCAAGAGACCCAGTACTTC.

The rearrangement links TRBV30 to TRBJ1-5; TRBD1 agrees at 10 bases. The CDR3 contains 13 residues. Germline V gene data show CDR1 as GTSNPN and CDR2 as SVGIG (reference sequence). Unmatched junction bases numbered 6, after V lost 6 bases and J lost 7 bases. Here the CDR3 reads CACAGTGAQPQHF. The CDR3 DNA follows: TGTGCCTGTGCCGGGACAGGGGCCCAGCCCCAGCATTTT.

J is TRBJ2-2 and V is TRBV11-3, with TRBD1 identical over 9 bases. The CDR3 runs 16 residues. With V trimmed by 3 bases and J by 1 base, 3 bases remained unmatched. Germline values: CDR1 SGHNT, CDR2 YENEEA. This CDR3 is CASSFEGQGNTGELFF. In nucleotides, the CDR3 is TGTGCCAGCAGCTTTGAGGGACAGGGGAACACCGGGGAGCTGTTTTTT.

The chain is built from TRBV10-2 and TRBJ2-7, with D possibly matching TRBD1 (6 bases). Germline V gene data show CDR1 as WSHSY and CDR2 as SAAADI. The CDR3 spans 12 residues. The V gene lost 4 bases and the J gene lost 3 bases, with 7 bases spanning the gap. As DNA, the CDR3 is TGCGCCAGCAGTGGACAGGTCTACGAGCAGTACTTC. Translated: CASSGQVYEQYF.

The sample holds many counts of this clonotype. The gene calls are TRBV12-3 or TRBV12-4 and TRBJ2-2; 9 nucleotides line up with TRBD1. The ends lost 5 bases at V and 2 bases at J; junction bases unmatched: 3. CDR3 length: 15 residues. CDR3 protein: CASSQDRGNTGELFF. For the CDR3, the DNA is TGTGCCAGCAGTCAGGACAGGGGAAACACCGGGGAGCTGTTTTTT.

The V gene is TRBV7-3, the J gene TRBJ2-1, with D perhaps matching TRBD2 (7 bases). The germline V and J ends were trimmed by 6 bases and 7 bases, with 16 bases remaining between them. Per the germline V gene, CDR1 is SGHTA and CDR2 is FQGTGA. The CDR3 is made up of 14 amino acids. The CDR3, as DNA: TGTGCCAGCAGGGTAGGGGGGGCCGGGAATGAGCAGTTCTTC. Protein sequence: CASRVGGAGNEQFF.

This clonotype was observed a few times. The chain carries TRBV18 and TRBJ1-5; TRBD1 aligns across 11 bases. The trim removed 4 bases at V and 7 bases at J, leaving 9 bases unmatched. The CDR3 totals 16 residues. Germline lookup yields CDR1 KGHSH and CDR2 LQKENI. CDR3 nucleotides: TGTGCCAGCTCACGATACGGACAGGGGGCAGGACAGCCCCAGCATTTT. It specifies CASSRYGQGAGQPQHF. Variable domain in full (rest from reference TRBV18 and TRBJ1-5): NAGVMQNPRHLVRRRGQEARLRCSPMKGHSHVYWYRQLPEEGLKFMVYLQKENIIDESGMPKERFSAEFPKEGPSILRIQQVVRGDSAAYFCASSRYGQGAGQPQHFGDGTRLSIL.

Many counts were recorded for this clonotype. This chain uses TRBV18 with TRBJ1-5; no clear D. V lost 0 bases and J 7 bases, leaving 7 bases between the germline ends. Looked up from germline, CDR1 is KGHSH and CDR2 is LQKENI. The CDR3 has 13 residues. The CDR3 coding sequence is TGTGCCAGCTCACCACCGTCCGGCCAGCCCCAGCATTTT. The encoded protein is CASSPPSGQPQHF.

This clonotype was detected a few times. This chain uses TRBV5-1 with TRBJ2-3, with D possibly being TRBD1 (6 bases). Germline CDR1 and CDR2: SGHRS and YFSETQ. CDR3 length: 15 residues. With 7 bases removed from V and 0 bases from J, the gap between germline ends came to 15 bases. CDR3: CASRTQTGSTDTQYF. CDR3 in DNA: TGCGCCAGCCGGACACAGACAGGAAGCACAGATACGCAGTATTTT.

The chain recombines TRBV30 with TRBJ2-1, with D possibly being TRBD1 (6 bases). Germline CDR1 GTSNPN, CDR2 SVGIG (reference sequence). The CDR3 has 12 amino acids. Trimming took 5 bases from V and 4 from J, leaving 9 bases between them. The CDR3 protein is CAWGQQYNEQFF. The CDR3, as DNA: TGTGCCTGGGGACAGCAGTACAATGAGCAGTTCTTC.

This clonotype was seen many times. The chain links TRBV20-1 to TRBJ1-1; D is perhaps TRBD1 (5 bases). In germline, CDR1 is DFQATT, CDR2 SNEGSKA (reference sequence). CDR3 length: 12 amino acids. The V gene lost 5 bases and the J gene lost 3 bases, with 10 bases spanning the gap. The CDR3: CSAPKGYTEAFF. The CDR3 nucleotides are TGCAGTGCTCCAAAGGGGTACACTGAAGCTTTCTTT.

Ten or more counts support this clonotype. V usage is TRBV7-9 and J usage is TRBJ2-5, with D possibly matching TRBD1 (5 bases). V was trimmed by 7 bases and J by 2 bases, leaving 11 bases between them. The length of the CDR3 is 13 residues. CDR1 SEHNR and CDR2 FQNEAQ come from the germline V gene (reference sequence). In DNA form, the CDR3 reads TGTGCCAGCATGAGAGGACATCAAGAGACCCAGTACTTC. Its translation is CASMRGHQETQYF.